The 27 T cell receptor beta chains below come from one sample, sequenced in a study of vaccination effects on CD4 cells after COVID-19. Sequencing was performed with immunoSEQ multiplex PCR; in TCRdb, only in-frame clones are kept and a portion is missing. In the table there are 30,000 to 45,000 clones, roughly 70% of which are singletons. These receptors' targets are unknown. Viral peptide pool expansion of antigen-specific CD4+ T cells preceded sequencing in the ViraFEST assay. Cells that had been cultured for less than eleven days were the source of isolated CD4+ T cells. Among the vaccine recipients, none had a prior SARS-CoV-2 infection, and nucleocapsid antibodies were negative. The sample was CD4+ T cells from PBMCs cultured with SARS-CoV-2 spike peptides, taken before COVID-19 vaccination. The receptor source for this set is a human donor who received a COVID-19 vaccine.

The V and J genes are TRBV7-2 and TRBJ2-7; 9 bases align to TRBD2. The V gene's germline CDR1 is SGHTA and CDR2 FQGNSA. V lost 5 bases, J lost 1 base, and 6 bases stayed unmatched. The CDR3 is made up of 15 amino acids. The CDR3 protein is CASSTSGGTSYEQYF. CDR3 nucleotides: TGTGCCAGCAGCACCAGCGGGGGGACATCCTACGAGCAGTACTTC.

The rearrangement uses TRBV12-5 and TRBJ2-7; D remains unclear. The CDR3 runs to 12 residues. V was pared by 5 bases and J by 1 base, with 6 bases between. In germline, CDR1 is LGHNT, CDR2 FRNRAP. The CDR3 sequence: CASGPLSYEQYF. In DNA form, the CDR3 reads TGTGCTAGTGGTCCTCTTTCCTACGAGCAGTACTTC.

The genes are TRBV3-1 (or the pseudogene TRBV3-2) and TRBJ2-3; D may be TRBD1 (6 bases). The CDR3 contains 14 residues. The V gene's germline CDR1 is LGHDT and CDR2 YNNKEL (reference sequence). V dropped 4 bases and J dropped 2 bases, with 10 bases sitting between them. CDR3 nucleotide sequence: TGTGCCAGCAGCCCAGACAGGATCACAGATACGCAGTATTTT. Amino acid sequence: CASSPDRITDTQYF.

V usage is TRBV5-1 and J usage is TRBJ1-2; D gene uncertain. CDR1 is SGHRS and CDR2 is YFSETQ in the germline V gene. The CDR3 totals 13 residues. V shed 3 bases and J shed 8 bases, with 14 bases lying between them. DNA of the CDR3: TGCGCCAGCAGCTCGCCGAGGAGGGAGGGCTACACCTTC. Protein: CASSSPRREGYTF.

The rearrangement links TRBV6-5 to TRBJ1-2; TRBD1 matches 8 bases. Germline V gene lookup returns CDR1 MNHEY and CDR2 SVGAGI. V trimming: 4 bases; J trimming: 9 bases; junction bases outside the gene matches: 10. This CDR3 has 14 residues. CDR3 sequence: CASSSAGTGSRYTF. The CDR3 DNA reads as TGTGCCAGCAGTTCAGCCGGGACAGGCTCTCGCTACACCTTC.

The chain is built from TRBV6-8 and TRBJ2-4; 7 nucleotides align to TRBD1. The length of the CDR3 is 16 residues. V gave up 6 bases and J gave up 0 bases; unmatched junction bases: 8. CDR1 and CDR2 (germline): MNHGY, SAAAGT. CDR3 DNA: TGTGCCAGCAGCCCTCGACAGGGTCTAGCCAAAAACATTCAGTACTTC. Translation: CASSPRQGLAKNIQYF.

The chain joins TRBV2 to TRBJ2-4, with D possibly being TRBD1 (6 bases). Germline lookup yields CDR1 SNHLY and CDR2 FYNNEI. Trimming pared 6 bases from V and 0 bases from J, leaving 12 bases between. The CDR3 extends over 15 amino acids. In DNA form, the CDR3 reads TGTGCCAGCAGCATAGACAGGCTAGCCAAAAACATTCAGTACTTC. Protein sequence: CASSIDRLAKNIQYF.

The chain couples TRBV4-1 to TRBJ2-3; D assignment may be TRBD1 or TRBD2 (5 bases each). The CDR3 runs to 16 residues. CDR1 and CDR2 from the germline V gene are MGHRA and YSYEKL. V lost 3 bases to trimming and J lost 2 bases, with 15 bases between them. The CDR3 here is CASSQGVGRYTDTQYF. The CDR3 bases are TGCGCCAGCAGCCAGGGGGTTGGGCGGTACACAGATACGCAGTATTTT.

Only a few counts were recorded for this clone. The CDR3 loop is CASTPRGRVPGELFF. The CDR3 DNA is TGTGCCAGTACCCCGAGGGGGAGGGTCCCCGGGGAGCTGTTTTTT. The chain has TRBV19 and TRBJ2-2, with D perhaps TRBD2 (7 bases). The V end was cut by 7 bases, the J end by 6 bases, with 18 bases between. Germline CDR1 and CDR2: LNHDA and SQIVND (reference sequence). The CDR3 length is 15 residues.

The chain couples TRBV7-8 to TRBJ2-1, with 7 bases aligning to TRBD2. Germline V CDR1 and CDR2: SGHVS, FQNEAQ. The ends lost 7 bases at V and 0 bases at J; junction bases unmatched: 9. CDR3 length: 16 residues. The CDR3: CASTERGGSSYNEQFF. CDR3 DNA: TGTGCCAGCACCGAAAGGGGCGGGAGCTCCTACAATGAGCAGTTCTTC. The full variable domain, completed using reference TRBV7-8 and TRBJ2-1, is GAGVSQSPRYKVAKRGQDVALRCDPISGHVSLFWYQQALGQGPEFLTYFQNEAQLDKSGLPSDRFFAERPEGSVSTLKIQRTQQEDSAVYLCASTERGGSSYNEQFFGPGTRLTVL.

The V gene is TRBV27, the J gene TRBJ2-1, with D unresolved. Trimming removed 6 bases at V and 0 bases at J, with 15 bases between. This CDR3 region has 16 residues. Germline CDR1 MNHEY, CDR2 SMNVEV (reference sequence). DNA of the CDR3: TGTGCCAGCAGCTGGGCCTCCCCGAGCTCCTACAATGAGCAGTTCTTC. Encoded protein: CASSWASPSSYNEQFF.

This CDR3 reads CASSLVGSGQETQYF. The CDR3 DNA sequence: TGCGCCAGCAGCTTGGTGGGTAGCGGCCAAGAGACCCAGTACTTC. The J gene is TRBJ2-5, the V gene TRBV5-1; a weak D match, TRBD2 (6 bases). The V and J ends lost 0 bases and 1 base respectively, with 10 bases between them. The CDR3 runs 15 residues. Germline CDR1 reads SGHRS; CDR2 reads YFSETQ.

This sequence joins TRBV19 and TRBJ1-1; weak D call: TRBD1 (6 bases). V was pared by 5 bases and J by 11 bases, with 15 bases between. Germline CDR1 reads LNHDA; CDR2 reads SQIVND (reference sequence). The CDR3 is made up of 12 amino acids. The CDR3 here is CASSPPQGRAFF. The CDR3 DNA reads as TGTGCCAGTAGTCCGCCACAGGGTCGGGCTTTCTTT. Based on the CDR3 plus reference TRBV19 and TRBJ1-1, the full variable domain is DGGITQSPKYLFRKEGQNVTLSCEQNLNHDAMYWYRQDPGQGLRLIYYSQIVNDFQKGDIAEGYSVSREKKESFPLTVTSAQKNPTAFYLCASSPPQGRAFFGQGTRLTVV.

The chain combines TRBV6-2 or TRBV6-3 with TRBJ1-1; no reliable D call. Looked up from germline, CDR1 is MNHEY and CDR2 is SVGEGT. The CDR3 covers 14 residues. Trimming removed 4 bases at V and 0 bases at J, with 9 bases between. The CDR3 region is CASSSGFMNTEAFF. CDR3 bases: TGTGCCAGCAGTTCTGGTTTCATGAACACTGAAGCTTTCTTT.

V and J are TRBV7-8 and TRBJ1-1; no definite D call. V lost 5 bases and J 14 bases, leaving 15 bases between the germline ends. Germline V CDR1 and CDR2: SGHVS, FQNEAQ. The CDR3 covers 11 residues. In nucleotides, the CDR3 is TGTGCCAGCAGCCTCCGAGCCCCCGGCTTCTTT. This gives the protein CASSLRAPGFF.

The V gene is TRBV7-3, the J gene TRBJ1-1; D is possibly TRBD1 (5 bases). The CDR3 sequence is 13 residues long. Between the trimmed V and J ends, which lost 4 bases and 6 bases, there was a span of 12 bases. Germline loops: CDR1 SGHTA, CDR2 FQGTGA. This CDR3 reads CASSYLGGAEAFF. As DNA, the CDR3 is TGTGCCAGCAGCTACCTTGGGGGGGCTGAAGCTTTCTTT.

V is TRBV10-3 and J is TRBJ2-7; the match to TRBD1 covers 9 bases. With 6 bases clipped from V and 2 bases from J, the junction kept 2 bases outside the gene matches. The CDR3 contains 13 residues. Germline V lookup: CDR1 ENHRY, CDR2 SYGVKD. This CDR3 reads CAISGTGTYEQYF. CDR3 coding DNA: TGTGCCATCAGCGGGACAGGGACCTACGAGCAGTACTTC.

V is TRBV6-5 and J is TRBJ1-3; no clear D gene. Germline V gene lookup returns CDR1 MNHEY and CDR2 SVGAGI. The CDR3 runs to 16 residues. V lost 0 bases and J 4 bases, leaving 13 bases between the germline ends. CDR3 sequence: CASSYSSQASGNTIYF. The CDR3, as DNA: TGTGCCAGCAGTTACTCGTCCCAGGCCTCGGGAAACACCATATATTTT.

The chain combines TRBV5-4 with TRBJ2-7, with TRBD2 matching 13 bases. V lost 3 bases to trimming and J lost 7 bases; unmatched junction nucleotides: 4. The CDR3 is 14 residues long. Germline CDR1 SGHNT, CDR2 YYREEE (reference sequence). The CDR3 sequence: CASSSGTSGNEQYF. The DNA for the CDR3 is TGTGCCAGCAGCTCCGGGACTAGCGGGAATGAGCAGTACTTC.

This clone has only a few counts. The chain couples TRBV19 to TRBJ1-6; 7 bases fit TRBD1. The CDR3 extends over 16 amino acids. Looked up from germline, CDR1 is LNHDA and CDR2 is SQIVND (reference sequence). Unmatched junction bases numbered 8, after V lost 6 bases and J lost 3 bases. In DNA form, the CDR3 reads TGTGCCAGTAGGGCGTCAGGGGGGATCTATAATTCACCCCTCCACTTT. This encodes CASRASGGIYNSPLHF.

This clone is a singleton in its sample. The J gene is TRBJ1-1, the V gene TRBV27; D gene ambiguous. Per the germline V gene, CDR1 is MNHEY and CDR2 is SMNVEV (reference sequence). Trimming took 5 bases from V and 2 from J, leaving 15 bases between them. The CDR3 runs 15 residues. As DNA, the CDR3 is TGTGCCAGCAGTCGCACCCTTGGGCGAAACACTGAAGCTTTCTTT. Residues: CASSRTLGRNTEAFF.

This chain links TRBV7-2 with TRBJ2-2, with D possibly TRBD1 on 5 matching bases. With 1 base removed from V and 4 bases from J, the gap between germline ends came to 10 bases. This CDR3 region has 15 residues. CDR1 and CDR2 from the germline V gene are SGHTA and FQGNSA. Here the CDR3 reads CASSLGGAITGELFF. DNA for the CDR3: TGTGCCAGCAGCTTAGGTGGGGCCATCACCGGGGAGCTGTTTTTT.

The chain uses TRBV5-4 and TRBJ1-2; D not resolved. V dropped 4 bases and J dropped 8 bases, with 12 bases sitting between them. Germline loops: CDR1 SGHNT, CDR2 YYREEE (reference sequence). The length of the CDR3 is 12 residues. The CDR3 here is CASSAHIGGYTF. The CDR3 DNA reads TGTGCCAGCAGCGCTCACATCGGAGGCTACACCTTC.

The chain joins TRBV7-9 to TRBJ2-5; 10 nucleotides agree with TRBD1. The J segment lost 7 bases and the V segment lost 5 bases, leaving 10 bases of the junction unmatched. Germline V gene sequence: CDR1 SEHNR, CDR2 FQNEAQ (reference sequence). The CDR3 consists of 15 residues. The CDR3 DNA sequence: TGTGCCAGCAGCACCCTCGGGACAGGGGCCAGGACCCAGTACTTC. It is translated as CASSTLGTGARTQYF.

The CDR3: CAISGPGQGKDEQYF. DNA of the CDR3: TGTGCCATCAGTGGCCCCGGACAGGGTAAGGACGAGCAGTACTTC. The chain links TRBV10-3 to TRBJ2-7; 8 nucleotides align to TRBD1. Per the germline V gene, CDR1 is ENHRY and CDR2 is SYGVKD. This CDR3 is 15 amino acids long. The J segment lost 5 bases and the V segment lost 4 bases, leaving 10 bases of the junction unmatched.

V and J are TRBV6-4 and TRBJ1-1, with D maybe TRBD1 (6 bases). Germline values: CDR1 MRHNA, CDR2 SNTAGT. The CDR3 has 13 residues. V was trimmed by 2 bases and J by 2 bases, leaving 6 bases between them. The CDR3 DNA is TGTGCCAGCAGTGACGGGGGCAACACTGAAGCTTTCTTT. Its translation: CASSDGGNTEAFF.

The J gene is TRBJ2-1, the V gene TRBV30; 7 bases fit TRBD2. In germline, CDR1 is GTSNPN, CDR2 SVGIG (reference sequence). Unmatched junction bases numbered 9, after V lost 4 bases and J lost 9 bases. The CDR3 sequence is 13 residues long. In DNA, the CDR3 is TGTGCCTGGACGGGACTAAGACTGGGTGAGCAGTTCTTC. Residues: CAWTGLRLGEQFF.